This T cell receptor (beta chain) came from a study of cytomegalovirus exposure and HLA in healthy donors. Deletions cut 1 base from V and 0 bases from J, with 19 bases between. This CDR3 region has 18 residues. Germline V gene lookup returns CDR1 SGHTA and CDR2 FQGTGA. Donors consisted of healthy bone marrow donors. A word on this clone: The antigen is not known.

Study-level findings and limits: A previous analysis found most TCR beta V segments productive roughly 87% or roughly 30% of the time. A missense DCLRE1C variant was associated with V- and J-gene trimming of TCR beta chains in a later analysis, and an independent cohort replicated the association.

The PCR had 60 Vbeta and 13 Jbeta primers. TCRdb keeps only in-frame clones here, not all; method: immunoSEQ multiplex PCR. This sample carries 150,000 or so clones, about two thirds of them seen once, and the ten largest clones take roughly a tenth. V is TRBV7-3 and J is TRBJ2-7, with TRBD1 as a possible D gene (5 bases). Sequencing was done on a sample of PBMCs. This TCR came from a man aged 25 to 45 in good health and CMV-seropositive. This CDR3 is CASSLIFETDRNSYEQYF. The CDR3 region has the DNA TGTGCCAGCAGCTTAATCTTCGAGACAGATCGGAACTCCTACGAGCAGTACTTC.